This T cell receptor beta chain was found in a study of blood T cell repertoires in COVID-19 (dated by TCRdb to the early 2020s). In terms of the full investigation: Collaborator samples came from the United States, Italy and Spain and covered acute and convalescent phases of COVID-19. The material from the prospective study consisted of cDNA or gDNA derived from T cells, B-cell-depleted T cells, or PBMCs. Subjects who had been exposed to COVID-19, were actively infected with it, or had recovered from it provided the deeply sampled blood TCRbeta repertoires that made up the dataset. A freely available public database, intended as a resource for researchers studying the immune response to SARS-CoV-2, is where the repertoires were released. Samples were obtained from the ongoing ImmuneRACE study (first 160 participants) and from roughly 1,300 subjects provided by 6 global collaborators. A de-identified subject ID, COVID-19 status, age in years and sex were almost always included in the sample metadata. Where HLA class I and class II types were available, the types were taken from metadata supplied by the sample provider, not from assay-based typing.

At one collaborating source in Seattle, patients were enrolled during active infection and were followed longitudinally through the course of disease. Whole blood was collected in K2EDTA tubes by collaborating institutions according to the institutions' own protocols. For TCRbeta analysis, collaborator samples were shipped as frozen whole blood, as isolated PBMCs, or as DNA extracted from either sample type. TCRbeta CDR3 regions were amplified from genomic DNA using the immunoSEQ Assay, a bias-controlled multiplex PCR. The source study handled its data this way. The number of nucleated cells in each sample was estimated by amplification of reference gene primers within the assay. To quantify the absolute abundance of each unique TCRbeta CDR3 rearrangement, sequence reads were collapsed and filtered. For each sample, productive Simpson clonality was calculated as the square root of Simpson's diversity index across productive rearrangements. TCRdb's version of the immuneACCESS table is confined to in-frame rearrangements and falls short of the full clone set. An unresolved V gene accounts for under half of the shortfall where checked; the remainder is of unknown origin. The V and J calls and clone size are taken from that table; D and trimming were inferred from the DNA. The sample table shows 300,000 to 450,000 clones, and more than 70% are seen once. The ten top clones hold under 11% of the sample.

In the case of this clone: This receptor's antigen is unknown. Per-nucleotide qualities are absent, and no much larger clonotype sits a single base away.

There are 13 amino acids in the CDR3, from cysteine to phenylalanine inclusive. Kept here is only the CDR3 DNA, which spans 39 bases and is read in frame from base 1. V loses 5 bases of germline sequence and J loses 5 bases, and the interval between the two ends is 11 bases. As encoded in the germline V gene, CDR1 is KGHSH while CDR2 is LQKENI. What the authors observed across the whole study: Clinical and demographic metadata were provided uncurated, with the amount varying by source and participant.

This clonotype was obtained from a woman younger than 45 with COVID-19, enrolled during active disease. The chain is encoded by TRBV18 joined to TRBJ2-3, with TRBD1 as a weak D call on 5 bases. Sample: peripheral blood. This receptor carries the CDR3 CASSSQDRDTQYF. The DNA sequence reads TGTGCCAGCTCATCACAAGACAGAGATACGCAGTATTTT.